The rows below give T cell receptor beta chains drawn from one sample of a study of blood T cell repertoires in COVID-19. Sequencing used immunoSEQ multiplex PCR; TCRdb keeps in-frame clones, though not all of them. The repertoire has over 90,000 clones, 80% to 95% of them found once; the top ten carry more than 1.5%. Sequencing was done on a sample of peripheral blood. Source of these receptors: a woman aged 45-65 years with COVID-19, enrolled during active disease. Each CDR3 is given with its conserved first and last residue. The D gene is left open where the match is weak.

j_gene,d_gene,v_gene,CDR3aa
TRBJ2-3,TRBD1,TRBV9,CATAQTGGSPPDTQYF
TRBJ1-1,TRBD1,TRBV12-5,CASGLVLGDRNTEAFF
TRBJ2-7,TRBD2,TRBV5-4,CASSPTLAGGAYEQYF
TRBJ1-1,.,TRBV15,CATSREAWQEAFF
TRBJ1-3,TRBD1,TRBV10-2,CASSESLTGTRGNTIYF
TRBJ1-4,.,TRBV7-9,CASSLEEAGANEKLFF
TRBJ2-1,TRBD2,TRBV4-3,CASSQDAGGPHNEQFF
TRBJ1-1,.,TRBV19,CASSINPGMQTEAFF
TRBJ1-4,.,TRBV12-3/TRBV12-4,CASRGPTYEKLFF
TRBJ1-5,.,TRBV5-6,CASSSGGGNQPQHF
TRBJ1-5,.,TRBV5-1,CASSLGGDTDQPQHF
TRBJ1-1,.,TRBV19,CASSTAQVVYTEAFF
TRBJ1-6,TRBD1,TRBV2,CASSVRGQGVMSVSPLHF
TRBJ2-3,TRBD1,TRBV6-5,CASSSTGWDTQYF
TRBJ1-1,.,TRBV29-1,CSVGGLMNTEAFF
TRBJ2-5,TRBD2,TRBV4-1,CASSQSSGGETQYF
TRBJ2-3,TRBD2,TRBV14,CASSRQAIAGTDTQYF
TRBJ2-1,TRBD2,TRBV13,CASSPGGWTYNEQFF
TRBJ2-2,.,TRBV21-1,CASTPTGNNTGELFF
TRBJ1-1,TRBD1,TRBV6-2/TRBV6-3,CASSTRQGNTEAFF
TRBJ2-3,.,TRBV5-4,CASSLDIRTDTQYF
TRBJ1-1,.,TRBV2,CATRTESNTEAFF
TRBJ1-1,.,TRBV6-5,CASSYSRQNTEAFF
TRBJ2-7,.,TRBV7-2,CASSLDSGEQYF
TRBJ1-1,.,TRBV7-2,CASSEYLVNTEAFF
TRBJ2-1,TRBD2,TRBV27,CASSVAGTRGDEQFF
TRBJ1-1,.,TRBV30,CAWSVGQEAFF
TRBJ1-2,.,TRBV6-2/TRBV6-3,CASSPRGGPIYGYTF
TRBJ1-5,TRBD1,TRBV24-1,CATSDGQGVGQPQHF
TRBJ2-7,.,TRBV12-3/TRBV12-4,CASSYRYEQYF
TRBJ2-3,TRBD2,TRBV5-5,CASSFWFGTSGADTQYF
TRBJ2-3,.,TRBV7-3,CASSFRDDTQYF
TRBJ2-1,TRBD1,TRBV30,CAWSSGTGGNEQFF
TRBJ2-1,TRBD2,TRBV7-9,CASSSSTSGAYNEQFF
TRBJ1-1,.,TRBV2,CASSGMDFKTTEAFF
TRBJ1-5,TRBD1,TRBV19,CASSRAGQDSNQPQHF
TRBJ2-3,TRBD2,TRBV12-5,CASGSGLAGNTDTQYF
TRBJ1-3,.,TRBV5-1,CASSLRGDTIYF
TRBJ1-2,TRBD1,TRBV10-2,CASSQGAHYGYTF
TRBJ1-1,.,TRBV7-2,CASSLGAGMNTEAFF
TRBJ2-5,TRBD2,TRBV7-2,CASSPRLTSGGWGQETQYF
TRBJ2-3,TRBD2,TRBV2,CASILLAGITDTQYF
TRBJ1-1,.,TRBV9,CASSVGYTGEAFF
TRBJ1-1,.,TRBV2,CASRTGLNTEAFF
TRBJ1-2,.,TRBV7-2,CASSLESGRERRYGYTF